The 20 T cell receptor beta chains below were found in one sample sequenced in a study of neurological immune-mediated disorders. One entry per CDR3 protein results from TCRdb running MiXCR on the 5' RACE reads. Among roughly 80,000 distinct CDR3 sequences listed, around a tenth were seen once. Sequencing used PBMCs. The receptors shown here come from a man in his fifties or sixties in good health.

The table lists this clonotype with many counts. The V and J genes are TRBV16 and TRBJ2-2; D may be TRBD1 (5 bases). V was clipped by 2 bases and J by 6 bases, with 13 bases between them. CDR1 KGHSY and CDR2 FQNENV come from the germline V gene. This CDR3 is 15 amino acids long. The CDR3 DNA sequence: TGTGCCAGCAGCCAAGGGGCTAAGATTCCCGGGGAGCTGTTTTTT. Translation: CASSQGAKIPGELFF. The whole variable domain, remainder taken from reference TRBV16 and TRBJ2-2, is GEEVAQTPKHLVRGEGQKAKLYCAPIKGHSYVFWYQQVLKNEFKFLISFQNENVFDETGMPKERFSAKCLPNSPCSLEIQATKLEDSAVYFCASSQGAKIPGELFFGEGSRLTVL.

This clonotype was seen ten or more times. V gene TRBV3-1 combines with J gene TRBJ1-2; D might be TRBD1 (6 bases). Trimming removed 1 base at V and 4 bases at J, with 16 bases between. Germline CDR1 reads LGHDT; CDR2 reads YNNKEL (reference sequence). The CDR3 totals 16 residues. Here the CDR3 DNA reads TGTGCCAGCAGCCAAGGTGGACAGCTATACCCCTATGGCTACACCTTC. This gives the protein CASSQGGQLYPYGYTF.

Notes on this clonotype: A much larger clone sits a single nucleotide away, making a read error possible. CDR3 sequence: CASIPPGVTEAFF. The CDR3 nucleotides read TGTGCCAGCATCCCCCCAGGGGTCACTGAAGCTTTCTTT. The rearrangement joins TRBV11-2 to TRBJ1-1; a weak D match, TRBD1 (6 bases). The V gene lost 7 bases and the J gene lost 4 bases, with 13 bases spanning the gap. This CDR3 spans 13 amino acids. Per the germline V gene, CDR1 is SGHAT and CDR2 is FQNNGV.

This clonotype was found many times. V usage is TRBV20-1 and J usage is TRBJ2-1, with 14 bases lining up with TRBD2. In germline, CDR1 is DFQATT, CDR2 SNEGSKA (reference sequence). The CDR3 loop spans 20 amino acids. V shed 1 base and J 7 bases; nucleotides not matched to a gene: 18. CDR3 sequence reads: CSARGLPGLAGATKGNEQFF. CDR3 DNA: TGCAGTGCTAGAGGACTTCCGGGACTAGCGGGAGCTACCAAGGGTAATGAGCAGTTCTTC.

There are many counts of this clonotype. The CDR3 is CASSKESNQPQHF. The DNA for the CDR3 is TGTGCCAGCAGTAAGGAGTCTAATCAGCCCCAGCATTTT. The chain uses TRBV6-4 and TRBJ1-5; no definite D call. The CDR3 length is 13 residues. V shed 5 bases and J shed 4 bases, with 9 bases lying between them. Germline loops: CDR1 MRHNA, CDR2 SNTAGT.

This clonotype was seen many times. V and J are TRBV28 and TRBJ2-5; D unresolved. Germline V gives CDR1 MDHEN, CDR2 SYDVKM. Between the trimmed V and J ends, which lost 5 bases and 1 base, there was a span of 14 bases. The CDR3 totals 15 residues. For the CDR3, the DNA is TGTGCCAGCAGTGTCCCGGGCCAGTCCCAAGAGACCCAGTACTTC. Encoded protein: CASSVPGQSQETQYF.

This clonotype was observed once. A read error may produce the germline difference seen at one junction end. V and J are TRBV5-1 and TRBJ2-7, with TRBD1 identical over 8 bases. The CDR3 sequence is 14 residues long. The germline CDR1 and CDR2 sequences are SGHRS and YFSETQ. The chain's CDR3 is CASSPGQGPYERYF. CDR3 DNA sequence: TGCGCCAGCAGCCCCGGACAGGGCCCCTACGAGCGGTACTTC.

About this clonotype: Given a much more abundant clone one base away, this may be a read error. The J gene is TRBJ2-7, the V gene TRBV7-2; D tentatively reads TRBD1 or TRBD2 (6 bases each). The germline V gene has CDR1 SGHTA and CDR2 FQGNSA. This CDR3 contains 15 residues. The CDR3 protein is CSSSFIPEGGYEQYF. The CDR3 bases are TGTTCCAGCAGCTTCATCCCAGAGGGGGGCTACGAGCAGTACTTC.

Ten or more counts support this clonotype. The rearrangement joins TRBV5-1 to TRBJ2-5, with TRBD1 as a possible D gene (5 bases). V lost 4 bases and J lost 5, with 12 bases in between. The CDR3 extends over 13 amino acids. Germline values: CDR1 SGHRS, CDR2 YFSETQ. The CDR3 is CASSGQIGETQYF. The CDR3 DNA reads as TGCGCCAGCAGCGGACAAATCGGGGAGACCCAGTACTTC.

This rearrangement joins TRBV7-2 to TRBJ2-5; TRBD1 matches at 7 bases. Per the germline V gene, CDR1 is SGHTA and CDR2 is FQGNSA. V lost 5 bases and J lost 5; bases outside the gene matches: 8. The CDR3 has 14 amino acids. CDR3 nucleotides: TGTGCCAGCAGCCCTCAGACAGGGATCGAGACCCAGTACTTC. Its translation: CASSPQTGIETQYF.

This clonotype was observed many times. J is TRBJ2-3 and V is TRBV7-6; 13 bases match TRBD2. V was pared by 5 bases and J by 3 bases, with 2 bases of the junction left unmatched. The CDR3 loop spans 15 amino acids. Looked up from germline, CDR1 is SGHVS and CDR2 is FNYEAQ. The CDR3 DNA sequence: TGTGCCAGCAGCCAGGGACTAGCGGGGACAGATACGCAGTATTTT. It is translated as CASSQGLAGTDTQYF.

The sample holds many counts of this clonotype. The CDR3 region is CASSLRRVGSYNEQFF. The CDR3 DNA reads as TGTGCCAGCAGCCTGAGGAGGGTGGGCTCCTACAATGAGCAGTTCTTC. V gene TRBV11-2 combines with J gene TRBJ2-1; possible D gene TRBD2, 6 bases. The CDR3 loop spans 16 amino acids. Germline V gene lookup returns CDR1 SGHAT and CDR2 FQNNGV. The ends were cut back, 5 bases at V and 0 bases at J, with 14 bases in the middle.

V gene TRBV5-1 combines with J gene TRBJ2-1, with D perhaps matching TRBD1 (6 bases). Trimming removed 3 bases from V and 7 bases from J, with 8 bases in between. This CDR3 is 12 amino acids long. Germline loops: CDR1 SGHRS, CDR2 YFSETQ. CDR3: CASSSQGNEQFF. CDR3 DNA sequence: TGCGCCAGCAGCTCACAGGGTAATGAGCAGTTCTTC.

Ten or more counts support this clonotype. The CDR3 reads CATDPRAGATNEKLFF. Here the CDR3 DNA reads TGTGCCACTGATCCCCGGGCCGGCGCAACTAATGAAAAACTGTTTTTT. V and J are TRBV7-9 and TRBJ1-4; unclear D gene. V was cut by 10 bases and J by 0 bases, with 18 bases left in between. The V gene's germline CDR1 is SEHNR and CDR2 FQNEAQ (reference sequence). There are 16 residues in the CDR3.

This clonotype was observed many times. This chain connects TRBV6-6 to TRBJ2-3; the D is unclear. V was shortened by 7 bases and J by 5 bases, with 19 bases between the two germline ends. This CDR3 spans 15 amino acids. Germline lookup yields CDR1 MNHNY and CDR2 SVGAGI (reference sequence). As DNA, the CDR3 is TGTGCCAGCACAAGGAGCACGACTCTCGGAGATACGCAGTATTTT. Residues: CASTRSTTLGDTQYF.

This clonotype was counted ten times or more. This CDR3 is CAISDLELPGETQYF. In DNA form, the CDR3 reads TGTGCCATCAGTGATCTTGAGTTACCGGGAGAGACCCAGTACTTC. This chain joins TRBV10-3 and TRBJ2-5, with no clear D. Trimming stripped 3 bases from V and 4 bases from J, with 15 bases between. Germline V gene sequence: CDR1 ENHRY, CDR2 SYGVKD. The CDR3 is 15 residues long.

This clonotype was recorded at least ten times. The chain uses TRBV20-1 and TRBJ2-4; tentatively, D is TRBD2 (7 bases). The CDR3 totals 13 residues. V was cut by 3 bases and J by 7 bases, with 13 bases left in between. The germline gives CDR1 DFQATT, CDR2 SNEGSKA (reference sequence). CDR3 loop: CSASVAGANIQYF. CDR3 nucleotides: TGCAGTGCTAGTGTTGCGGGGGCTAACATTCAGTACTTC.

This clonotype was seen repeatedly, ten times or more. The chain links TRBV5-1 to TRBJ2-7; D not resolved. Germline lookup yields CDR1 SGHRS and CDR2 YFSETQ. The CDR3 runs to 15 residues. V lost 0 bases and J 0 bases, leaving 10 bases between the germline ends. DNA for the CDR3: TGCGCCAGCAGCTTGGGCCCGTTTAGCTCCTACGAGCAGTACTTC. Protein product: CASSLGPFSSYEQYF.

In this sample, this clonotype turned up many times. This chain uses TRBV12-3 or TRBV12-4 with TRBJ2-1; 7 bases match TRBD1. The length of the CDR3 is 12 residues. V was pared by 5 bases and J by 10 bases, with 5 bases of the junction left unmatched. CDR3 DNA sequence: TGTGCCAGCAGTCAGACAGGGTACGAGCAGTTCTTC. This gives the protein CASSQTGYEQFF.

Many counts were recorded for this clonotype. The rearrangement links TRBV20-1 to TRBJ1-6, with a tentative D call TRBD1 (6 bases). V lost 5 bases, J lost 4 bases, and 15 bases lay in between. This CDR3 comprises 15 residues. CDR1 is DFQATT and CDR2 is SNEGSKA in the germline V gene (reference sequence). This CDR3 reads CSAPPATGYNSPLHF. As DNA, the CDR3 is TGCAGTGCTCCACCCGCCACAGGGTATAATTCACCCCTCCACTTT.